This entry lists 5 T cell receptor beta chains sequenced from one sample in a study of regulatory T cells in long-lasting Graves disease. iRepertoire HTBI primers and Arm-PCR of CDR3 regions built TCR beta libraries. TCRdb reprocessed the multiplex PCR reads with MiXCR, giving one entry per CDR3 protein. This sample yields 550,000 to 700,000 distinct CDR3 sequences, of which 15% to 20% are seen a single time; around 12% belongs to the top ten. Time point: newly diagnosed GD, antithyroid drugs for less than 3 months. After RNA was extracted from PBMCs, the TCR library was made from it. This sample also appeared in a second study, on T cells in Graves' hyperthyroidism and ophthalmopathy.

The sample in question was peripheral blood mononuclear cells (PBMCs), obtained at new diagnosis, from a patient treated with antithyroid drugs. Every receptor here comes from a man aged 18 to 35 with Graves disease.

Many counts were recorded for this clonotype. This chain joins TRBV2 and TRBJ2-4; D uncertain. Trimming removed 4 bases at V and 5 bases at J, with 9 bases between. CDR3 length: 13 amino acids. Germline CDR1 SNHLY, CDR2 FYNNEI. The CDR3 sequence is CASSAGLENIQYF. Written as DNA, the CDR3 is TGTGCCAGCAGTGCAGGTCTCGAAAACATTCAGTACTTC.

The sample holds many counts of this clonotype. This rearrangement joins TRBV10-3 to TRBJ2-5; D gene uncertain. This CDR3 contains 13 residues. Germline CDR1 and CDR2: ENHRY and SYGVKD. Deletions cut 4 bases from V and 2 bases from J, with 8 bases between. DNA for the CDR3: TGTGCCATCAGTGGAAGCGAACAAGAGACCCAGTACTTC. Amino acids: CAISGSEQETQYF.

In its sample, this clonotype was seen many times. The chain recombines TRBV28 with TRBJ2-1; 15 positions match TRBD2. The V segment lost 6 bases and the J segment 5 bases; nucleotides outside the gene matches: 14. The germline gives CDR1 MDHEN, CDR2 SYDVKM. The CDR3 spans 19 residues. DNA of the CDR3: TGTGCCAGCAGCCCGCTAATAGGACTAGCGGGAGGGCAGAACAATGAGCAGTTCTTC. Amino acid sequence: CASSPLIGLAGGQNNEQFF.

The chain employs TRBV19 and TRBJ2-1; D remains ambiguous. Deletions cut 5 bases from V and 3 bases from J, with 20 bases between. The CDR3 has 17 residues. In germline, CDR1 is LNHDA, CDR2 SQIVND (reference sequence). CDR3 loop: CASSPRASTAFYNEQFF. CDR3 in DNA: TGTGCCAGTAGTCCGCGCGCTTCGACGGCCTTCTACAATGAGCAGTTCTTC.

This clonotype was counted only a few times. V and J are TRBV6-1 and TRBJ2-7; 9 bases are shared with TRBD1. The germline CDR1 and CDR2 sequences are MNHNS and SASEGT. The CDR3 is 15 amino acids. V was clipped by 6 bases and J by 3 bases; unmatched bases: 9. The CDR3 loop is CASSPVDRGGYEQYF. CDR3 DNA sequence: TGTGCCAGCAGCCCTGTTGACAGGGGGGGCTACGAGCAGTACTTC.